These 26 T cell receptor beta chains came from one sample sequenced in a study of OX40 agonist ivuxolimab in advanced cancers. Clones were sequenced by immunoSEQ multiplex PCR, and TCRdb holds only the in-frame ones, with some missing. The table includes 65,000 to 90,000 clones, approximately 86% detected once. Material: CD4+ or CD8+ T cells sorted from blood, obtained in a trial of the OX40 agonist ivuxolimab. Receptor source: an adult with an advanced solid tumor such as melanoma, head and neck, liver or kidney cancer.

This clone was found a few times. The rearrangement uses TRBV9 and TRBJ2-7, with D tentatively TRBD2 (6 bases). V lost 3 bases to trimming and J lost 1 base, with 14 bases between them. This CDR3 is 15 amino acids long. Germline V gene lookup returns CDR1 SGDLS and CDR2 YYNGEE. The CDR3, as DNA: TGTGCCAGCAGCGCCGGAGGGTGGGGGTCCTACGAGCAGTACTTC. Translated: CASSAGGWGSYEQYF.

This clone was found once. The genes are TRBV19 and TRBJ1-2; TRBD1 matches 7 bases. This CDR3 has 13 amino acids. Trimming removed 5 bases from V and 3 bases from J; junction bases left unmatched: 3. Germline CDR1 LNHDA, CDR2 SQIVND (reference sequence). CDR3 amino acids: CASSPQGYYGYTF. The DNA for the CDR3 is TGTGCCAGTAGTCCACAGGGGTACTATGGCTACACCTTC.

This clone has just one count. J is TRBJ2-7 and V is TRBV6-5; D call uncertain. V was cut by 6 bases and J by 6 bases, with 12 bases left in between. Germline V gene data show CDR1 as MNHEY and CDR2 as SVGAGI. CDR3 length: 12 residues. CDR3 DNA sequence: TGTGCCAGCAGCTCCGGTCCCGGCGAGCAGTACTTC. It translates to CASSSGPGEQYF.

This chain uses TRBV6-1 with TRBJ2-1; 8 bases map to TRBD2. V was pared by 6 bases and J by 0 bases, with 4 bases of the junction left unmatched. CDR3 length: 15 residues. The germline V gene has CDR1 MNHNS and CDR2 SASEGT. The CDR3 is CASRILADSYNEQFF. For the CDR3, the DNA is TGTGCCAGCAGAATACTAGCGGACTCCTACAATGAGCAGTTCTTC.

CDR3 residues: CASIPGPNTQYF. The CDR3 DNA reads as TGTGCCAGCATACCGGGGCCGAATACCCAGTACTTC. The rearrangement links TRBV6-1 to TRBJ2-5; either TRBD1 or TRBD2 may fit D (5 bases each). The CDR3 runs to 12 residues. Trimming shortened V by 7 bases and J by 8 bases, and 14 bases separated the two germline ends. Germline CDR1 and CDR2: MNHNS and SASEGT.

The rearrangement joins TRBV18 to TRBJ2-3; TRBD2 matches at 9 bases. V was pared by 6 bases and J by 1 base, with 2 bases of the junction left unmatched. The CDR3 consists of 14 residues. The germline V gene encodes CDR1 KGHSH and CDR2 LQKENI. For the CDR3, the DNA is TGTGCCAGCTCGACTAGCGGAGGCACAGATACGCAGTATTTT. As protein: CASSTSGGTDTQYF.

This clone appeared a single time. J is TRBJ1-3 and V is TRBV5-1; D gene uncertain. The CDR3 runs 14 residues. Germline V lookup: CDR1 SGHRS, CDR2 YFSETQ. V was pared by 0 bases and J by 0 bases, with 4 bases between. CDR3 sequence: CASSLDTSGNTIYF. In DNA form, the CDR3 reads TGCGCCAGCAGCTTGGACACCTCTGGAAACACCATATATTTT.

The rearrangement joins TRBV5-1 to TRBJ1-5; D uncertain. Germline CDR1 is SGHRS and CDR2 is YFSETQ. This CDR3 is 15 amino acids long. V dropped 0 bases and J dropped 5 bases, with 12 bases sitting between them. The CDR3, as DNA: TGCGCCAGCAGCTTGGGGGTGGGATTCGATCAGCCCCAGCATTTT. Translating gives CASSLGVGFDQPQHF.

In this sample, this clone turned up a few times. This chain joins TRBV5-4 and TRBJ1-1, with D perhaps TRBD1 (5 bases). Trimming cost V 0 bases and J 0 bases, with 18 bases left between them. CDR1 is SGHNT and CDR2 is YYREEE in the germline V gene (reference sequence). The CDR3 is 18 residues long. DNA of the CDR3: TGTGCCAGCAGCTTGGTGGGGGGATACCGGGGCATGAACACTGAAGCTTTCTTT. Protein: CASSLVGGYRGMNTEAFF.

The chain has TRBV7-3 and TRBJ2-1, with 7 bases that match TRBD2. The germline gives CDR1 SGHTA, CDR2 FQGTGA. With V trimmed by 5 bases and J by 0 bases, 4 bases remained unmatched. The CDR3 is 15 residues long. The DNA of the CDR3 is TGTGCCAGCAGCCTCAGCGGGGTCTCCTACAATGAGCAGTTCTTC. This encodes CASSLSGVSYNEQFF.

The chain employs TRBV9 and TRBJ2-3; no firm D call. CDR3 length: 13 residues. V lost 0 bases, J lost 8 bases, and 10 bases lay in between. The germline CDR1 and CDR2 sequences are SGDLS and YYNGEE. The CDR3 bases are TGTGCCAGCAGCGTAGCTCTTCCTGGTACGCAGTATTTT. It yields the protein CASSVALPGTQYF.

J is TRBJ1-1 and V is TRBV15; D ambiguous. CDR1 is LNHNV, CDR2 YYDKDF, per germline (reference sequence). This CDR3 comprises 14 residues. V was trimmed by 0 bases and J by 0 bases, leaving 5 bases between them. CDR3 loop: CATSRERVNTEAFF. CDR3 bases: TGTGCCACCAGCAGAGAAAGGGTGAACACTGAAGCTTTCTTT.

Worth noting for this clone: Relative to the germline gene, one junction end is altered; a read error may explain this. CDR3 nucleotide sequence: TGTGCCAGCAGTCCAACTGGACAGGGTTTAGGGAGAAAAACTGTTTTT. Its protein product is CASSPTGQGLGRKTVF. V gene TRBV27 combines with J gene TRBJ1-4; TRBD1 aligns across 8 bases. The CDR3 is 16 amino acids. Germline loops: CDR1 MNHEY, CDR2 SMNVEV (reference sequence). The variable domain in full, completed from reference TRBV27 and TRBJ1-4, reads EAQVTQNPRYLITVTGKKLTVTCSQNMNHEYMSWYRQDPGLGLRQIYYSMNVEVTDKGDVPEGYKVSRKEKRNFPLILESPSPNQTSLYFCASSPTGQGLGRKTVFGSGTQLSVL.

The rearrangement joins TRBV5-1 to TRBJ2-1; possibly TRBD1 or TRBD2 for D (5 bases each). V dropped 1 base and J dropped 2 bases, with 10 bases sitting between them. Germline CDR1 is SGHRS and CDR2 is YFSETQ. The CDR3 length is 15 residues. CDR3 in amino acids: CASSLLQGPYNEQFF. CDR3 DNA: TGCGCCAGCAGCTTGCTGCAGGGACCCTACAATGAGCAGTTCTTC. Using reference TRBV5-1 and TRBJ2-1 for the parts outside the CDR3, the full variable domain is KAGVTQTPRYLIKTRGQQVTLSCSPISGHRSVSWYQQTPGQGLQFLFEYFSETQRNKGNFPGRFSGRQFSNSRSEMNVSTLELGDSALYLCASSLLQGPYNEQFFGPGTRLTVL.

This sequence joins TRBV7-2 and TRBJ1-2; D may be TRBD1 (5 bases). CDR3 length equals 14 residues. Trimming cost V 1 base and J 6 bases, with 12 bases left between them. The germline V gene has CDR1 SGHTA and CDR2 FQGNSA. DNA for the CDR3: TGTGCCAGCAGCTTAGTGGGGCAGGGAAATGGCTACACCTTC. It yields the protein CASSLVGQGNGYTF.

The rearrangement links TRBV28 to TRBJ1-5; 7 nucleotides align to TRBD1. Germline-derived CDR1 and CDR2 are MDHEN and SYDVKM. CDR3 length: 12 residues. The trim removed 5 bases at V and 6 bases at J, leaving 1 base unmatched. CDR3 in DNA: TGTGCCAGCAGTACAGGGGCTCAGCCCCAGCATTTT. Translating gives CASSTGAQPQHF.

Here the CDR3 DNA reads TGTGCCAGCAGTTTCCAACAGGGTGTGGCTGGCTACACCTTC. Protein: CASSFQQGVAGYTF. This chain joins TRBV27 and TRBJ1-2; a possible D gene is TRBD1 (6 bases). Germline values: CDR1 MNHEY, CDR2 SMNVEV (reference sequence). V dropped 3 bases and J dropped 7 bases, with 15 bases sitting between them. The CDR3 totals 14 residues.

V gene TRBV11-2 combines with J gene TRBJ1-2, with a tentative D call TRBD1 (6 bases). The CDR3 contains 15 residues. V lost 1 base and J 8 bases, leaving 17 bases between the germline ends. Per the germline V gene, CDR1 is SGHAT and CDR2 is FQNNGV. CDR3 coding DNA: TGTGCCAGCAGCTTAGTCGAACAGGGTATCGGCGGCTACACCTTC. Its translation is CASSLVEQGIGGYTF. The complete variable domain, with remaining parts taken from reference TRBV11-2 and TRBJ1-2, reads EAGVAQSPRYKIIEKRQSVAFWCNPISGHATLYWYQQILGQGPKLLIQFQNNGVVDDSQLPKDRFSAERLKGVDSTLKIQPAKLEDSAVYLCASSLVEQGIGGYTFGSGTRLTVV.

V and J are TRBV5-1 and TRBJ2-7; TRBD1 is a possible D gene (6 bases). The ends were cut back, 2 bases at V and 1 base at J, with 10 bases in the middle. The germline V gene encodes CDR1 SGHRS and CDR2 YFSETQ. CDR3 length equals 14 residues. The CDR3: CASSLQGGSYEQYF. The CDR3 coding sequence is TGCGCCAGCAGCTTACAGGGCGGGTCCTACGAGCAGTACTTC.

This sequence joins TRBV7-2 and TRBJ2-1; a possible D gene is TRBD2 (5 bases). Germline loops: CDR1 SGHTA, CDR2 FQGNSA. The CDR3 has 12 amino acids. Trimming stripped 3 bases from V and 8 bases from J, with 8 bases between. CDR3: CASSFVGDEQFF. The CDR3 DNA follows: TGTGCCAGCAGCTTCGTCGGGGATGAGCAGTTCTTC.

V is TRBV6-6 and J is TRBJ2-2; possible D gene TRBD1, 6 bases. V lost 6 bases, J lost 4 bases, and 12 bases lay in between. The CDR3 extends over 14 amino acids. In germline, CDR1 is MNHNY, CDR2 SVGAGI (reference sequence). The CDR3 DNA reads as TGTGCCAGCAGCGTGAGGGACATCACCGGGGAGCTGTTTTTT. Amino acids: CASSVRDITGELFF.

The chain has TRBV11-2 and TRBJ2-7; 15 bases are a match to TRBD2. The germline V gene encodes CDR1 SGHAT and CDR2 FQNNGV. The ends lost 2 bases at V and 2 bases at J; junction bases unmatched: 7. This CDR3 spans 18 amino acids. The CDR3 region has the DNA TGTGCCAGCAGCTTACGGACTAGCGGGAGGGTAGGGACCTACGAGCAGTACTTC. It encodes CASSLRTSGRVGTYEQYF.

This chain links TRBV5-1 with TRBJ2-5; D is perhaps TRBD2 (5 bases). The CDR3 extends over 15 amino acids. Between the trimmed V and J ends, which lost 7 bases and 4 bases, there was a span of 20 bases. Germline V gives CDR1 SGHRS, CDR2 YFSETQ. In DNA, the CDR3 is TGCGCCAGCTCGCCGTTTGGACGGGAACGAGAGACCCAGTACTTC. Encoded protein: CASSPFGRERETQYF.

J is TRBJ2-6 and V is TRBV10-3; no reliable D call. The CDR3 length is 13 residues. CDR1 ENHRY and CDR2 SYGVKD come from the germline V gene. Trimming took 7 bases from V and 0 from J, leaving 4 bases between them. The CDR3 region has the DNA TGTGCCATCACTGACTCTGGGGCCAACGTCCTGACTTTC. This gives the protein CAITDSGANVLTF.

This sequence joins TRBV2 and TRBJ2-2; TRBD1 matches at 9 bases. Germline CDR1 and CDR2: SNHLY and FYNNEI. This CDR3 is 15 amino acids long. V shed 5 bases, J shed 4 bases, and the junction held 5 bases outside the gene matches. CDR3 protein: CASSPTGGLTGELFF. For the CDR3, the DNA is TGTGCCAGCAGTCCGACAGGGGGTCTCACCGGGGAGCTGTTTTTT. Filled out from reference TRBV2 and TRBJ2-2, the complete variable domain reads EPEVTQTPSHQVTQMGQEVILRCVPISNHLYFYWYRQILGQKVEFLVSFYNNEISEKSEIFDDQFSVERPDGSNFTLKIRSTKLEDSAMYFCASSPTGGLTGELFFGEGSRLTVL.

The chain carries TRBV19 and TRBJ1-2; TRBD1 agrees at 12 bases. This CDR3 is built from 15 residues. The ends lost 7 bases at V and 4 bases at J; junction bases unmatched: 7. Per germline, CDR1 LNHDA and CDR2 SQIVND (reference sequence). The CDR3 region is CASTHGTGGVYGYTF. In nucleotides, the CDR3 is TGTGCCAGTACGCACGGGACAGGGGGCGTCTATGGCTACACCTTC.